This T cell receptor beta chain was documented in a study of T cell responses to AZD1222 COVID-19 vaccine. Notes on the study in general: Repertoire sampling was restricted to post-peak T cell response timepoints.

This CDR3 spans 15 amino acids. CDR1 and CDR2 (germline): SNHLY, FYNNEI. The V segment lost 1 base and the J segment 6 bases; nucleotides outside the gene matches: 6. Details on this clone: As yet, its antigen is unknown.

Assay: immunoSEQ multiplex PCR; the TCRdb copy retains only in-frame clones and omits some. The sample has 95,000 to 150,000 clones, roughly 90% seen once. The V gene is TRBV2, the J gene TRBJ1-5, with TRBD1 matching over 7 bases. Source: peripheral blood, taken 28 days after the second AZD1222 dose. The origin of this receptor is an adult who received the AZD1222 COVID-19 vaccine. Written as DNA, the CDR3 is TGTGCCAGCAGTGAAGTCAGGGGGTCAGGTCAGCCCCAGCATTTT. Amino acids: CASSEVRGSGQPQHF.